The TCR beta chain under discussion was sequenced for a study of T cells in localized non-small cell lung cancer. The data were produced by immunoSEQ multiplex PCR, yet TCRdb's version contains in-frame clones alone and is incomplete. The data show about 40,000 clones, about 86% seen once. Worth noting for this clone: Its matching antigen is unknown.

The study, taken as a whole, reports: The study sequenced only one region of the tumor. As a result, intratumor heterogeneity could not be excluded and remains possible. Measurement of T cell clonality placed uninvolved adjacent lung highest, above the level in tumor. Out of the top 100 tumor clones, a median around 57 were seen in adjacent lung.

Here the sequenced sample was peripheral blood, taken before any cancer treatment. The clonotype originates from a man between 40 and 69 years old with stage I lung adenocarcinoma.

The CDR3 here is CASSQDGGQTQYF. The CDR3 coding sequence is TGCGCCAGCAGCCAAGATGGGGGCCAGACCCAGTACTTC. This chain connects TRBV4-3 to TRBJ2-5; possibly TRBD1 for D (6 bases). Looked up from germline, CDR1 is LGHNA and CDR2 is YSLEER. Trimming removed 0 bases from V and 6 bases from J, with 8 bases in between. This CDR3 is 13 amino acids long.